A single sample is the source of the 6 T cell receptor beta chains below, sequenced in a study of T cell responses to AZD1222 COVID-19 vaccine. The method was immunoSEQ multiplex PCR; TCRdb's version includes in-frame clones alone and lacks a portion of them. The data contain about 75,000 clones, more than 70% of them seen just once; the ten biggest clones take up more than 8.5%. The sample consisted of peripheral blood, taken 28 days after the second dose of the MenACWY control vaccine. The receptors originated from an adult who received the MenACWY meningococcal vaccine as a control.

The chain recombines TRBV5-1 with TRBJ1-2, with TRBD1 matching over 7 bases. This CDR3 has 13 amino acids. Germline CDR1 SGHRS, CDR2 YFSETQ. V trimming: 2 bases; J trimming: 6 bases; junction bases outside the gene matches: 4. The CDR3 here is CASSFEQGNGYTF. Written as DNA, the CDR3 is TGCGCCAGCAGCTTTGAACAGGGGAATGGCTACACCTTC.

The chain uses TRBV10-3 and TRBJ1-2, with D unclear. Germline V gene data show CDR1 as ENHRY and CDR2 as SYGVKD. V shed 4 bases and J shed 4 bases, with 13 bases lying between them. The CDR3 is 14 residues long. In nucleotides, the CDR3 is TGTGCCATCAGTGCTATTGCGGAAACCTATGGCTACACCTTC. It specifies CAISAIAETYGYTF.

The rearrangement links TRBV6-5 to TRBJ1-2; D uncertain. V shed 0 bases and J shed 1 base, with 12 bases lying between them. The CDR3 is 16 amino acids. Germline V CDR1 and CDR2: MNHEY, SVGAGI. The CDR3 here is CASSYSAGRLNYGYTF. For the CDR3, the DNA is TGTGCCAGCAGTTACTCTGCAGGCCGACTTAACTATGGCTACACCTTC.

This sequence joins TRBV6-5 and TRBJ2-7, with D unclear. This CDR3 has 11 residues. Germline V gene data show CDR1 as MNHEY and CDR2 as SVGAGI. The germline V and J ends were trimmed by 1 base and 8 bases, with 6 bases remaining between them. The CDR3 protein is CASSYLGKQYF. CDR3 nucleotides: TGTGCCAGCAGTTACTTGGGGAAGCAGTACTTC.

The rearrangement uses TRBV6-5 and TRBJ1-2; 8 nucleotides match TRBD1. Germline trimming cut 7 bases from V and 2 bases from J; bases unmatched to any gene: 6. CDR1 MNHEY and CDR2 SVGAGI come from the germline V gene. CDR3 length equals 14 residues. CDR3 in amino acids: CASTMTGVNYGYTF. CDR3 in DNA: TGTGCCAGCACCATGACAGGGGTCAACTATGGCTACACCTTC.

V and J are TRBV4-2 and TRBJ1-5; TRBD1 might be the D (6 bases). The CDR3 covers 14 residues. Trimming removed 4 bases from V and 3 bases from J, with 10 bases in between. Germline V CDR1 and CDR2: LGHNA, YNFKEQ. The CDR3: CASSLGQLNQPQHF. CDR3 DNA: TGTGCCAGCAGCCTCGGACAGCTCAATCAGCCCCAGCATTTT.